The sample holds a few counts of the clone carrying this TCR beta chain. The entry originates in a study of T cells in Graves' hyperthyroidism and ophthalmopathy. J gave up 4 bases and V 4 bases, and 6 bases lay outside the gene matches. CDR1 is SGHNT, CDR2 YYREEE, per germline (reference sequence). This CDR3 is 15 amino acids long. RNA transcripts were the template for amplifying TCR beta CDR3 regions. HTBI primers were employed in a first-round RT-PCR of the TCR CDR3. TCRdb re-analysed the multiplex PCR reads in MiXCR, keeping a single row per CDR3 protein. The data show 300,000 to 400,000 distinct CDR3 sequences, 21% seen once.

The source is a woman between 45 and 65 years old with Graves' hyperthyroidism. Sequenced sample: blood. V usage is TRBV5-4 and J usage is TRBJ2-1; TRBD2 matches at 9 bases. The CDR3, as DNA: TGTGCCAGCAGCCAGGGACTAGCTTCGTACAATGAGCAGTTCTTC. Translating it yields CASSQGLASYNEQFF.